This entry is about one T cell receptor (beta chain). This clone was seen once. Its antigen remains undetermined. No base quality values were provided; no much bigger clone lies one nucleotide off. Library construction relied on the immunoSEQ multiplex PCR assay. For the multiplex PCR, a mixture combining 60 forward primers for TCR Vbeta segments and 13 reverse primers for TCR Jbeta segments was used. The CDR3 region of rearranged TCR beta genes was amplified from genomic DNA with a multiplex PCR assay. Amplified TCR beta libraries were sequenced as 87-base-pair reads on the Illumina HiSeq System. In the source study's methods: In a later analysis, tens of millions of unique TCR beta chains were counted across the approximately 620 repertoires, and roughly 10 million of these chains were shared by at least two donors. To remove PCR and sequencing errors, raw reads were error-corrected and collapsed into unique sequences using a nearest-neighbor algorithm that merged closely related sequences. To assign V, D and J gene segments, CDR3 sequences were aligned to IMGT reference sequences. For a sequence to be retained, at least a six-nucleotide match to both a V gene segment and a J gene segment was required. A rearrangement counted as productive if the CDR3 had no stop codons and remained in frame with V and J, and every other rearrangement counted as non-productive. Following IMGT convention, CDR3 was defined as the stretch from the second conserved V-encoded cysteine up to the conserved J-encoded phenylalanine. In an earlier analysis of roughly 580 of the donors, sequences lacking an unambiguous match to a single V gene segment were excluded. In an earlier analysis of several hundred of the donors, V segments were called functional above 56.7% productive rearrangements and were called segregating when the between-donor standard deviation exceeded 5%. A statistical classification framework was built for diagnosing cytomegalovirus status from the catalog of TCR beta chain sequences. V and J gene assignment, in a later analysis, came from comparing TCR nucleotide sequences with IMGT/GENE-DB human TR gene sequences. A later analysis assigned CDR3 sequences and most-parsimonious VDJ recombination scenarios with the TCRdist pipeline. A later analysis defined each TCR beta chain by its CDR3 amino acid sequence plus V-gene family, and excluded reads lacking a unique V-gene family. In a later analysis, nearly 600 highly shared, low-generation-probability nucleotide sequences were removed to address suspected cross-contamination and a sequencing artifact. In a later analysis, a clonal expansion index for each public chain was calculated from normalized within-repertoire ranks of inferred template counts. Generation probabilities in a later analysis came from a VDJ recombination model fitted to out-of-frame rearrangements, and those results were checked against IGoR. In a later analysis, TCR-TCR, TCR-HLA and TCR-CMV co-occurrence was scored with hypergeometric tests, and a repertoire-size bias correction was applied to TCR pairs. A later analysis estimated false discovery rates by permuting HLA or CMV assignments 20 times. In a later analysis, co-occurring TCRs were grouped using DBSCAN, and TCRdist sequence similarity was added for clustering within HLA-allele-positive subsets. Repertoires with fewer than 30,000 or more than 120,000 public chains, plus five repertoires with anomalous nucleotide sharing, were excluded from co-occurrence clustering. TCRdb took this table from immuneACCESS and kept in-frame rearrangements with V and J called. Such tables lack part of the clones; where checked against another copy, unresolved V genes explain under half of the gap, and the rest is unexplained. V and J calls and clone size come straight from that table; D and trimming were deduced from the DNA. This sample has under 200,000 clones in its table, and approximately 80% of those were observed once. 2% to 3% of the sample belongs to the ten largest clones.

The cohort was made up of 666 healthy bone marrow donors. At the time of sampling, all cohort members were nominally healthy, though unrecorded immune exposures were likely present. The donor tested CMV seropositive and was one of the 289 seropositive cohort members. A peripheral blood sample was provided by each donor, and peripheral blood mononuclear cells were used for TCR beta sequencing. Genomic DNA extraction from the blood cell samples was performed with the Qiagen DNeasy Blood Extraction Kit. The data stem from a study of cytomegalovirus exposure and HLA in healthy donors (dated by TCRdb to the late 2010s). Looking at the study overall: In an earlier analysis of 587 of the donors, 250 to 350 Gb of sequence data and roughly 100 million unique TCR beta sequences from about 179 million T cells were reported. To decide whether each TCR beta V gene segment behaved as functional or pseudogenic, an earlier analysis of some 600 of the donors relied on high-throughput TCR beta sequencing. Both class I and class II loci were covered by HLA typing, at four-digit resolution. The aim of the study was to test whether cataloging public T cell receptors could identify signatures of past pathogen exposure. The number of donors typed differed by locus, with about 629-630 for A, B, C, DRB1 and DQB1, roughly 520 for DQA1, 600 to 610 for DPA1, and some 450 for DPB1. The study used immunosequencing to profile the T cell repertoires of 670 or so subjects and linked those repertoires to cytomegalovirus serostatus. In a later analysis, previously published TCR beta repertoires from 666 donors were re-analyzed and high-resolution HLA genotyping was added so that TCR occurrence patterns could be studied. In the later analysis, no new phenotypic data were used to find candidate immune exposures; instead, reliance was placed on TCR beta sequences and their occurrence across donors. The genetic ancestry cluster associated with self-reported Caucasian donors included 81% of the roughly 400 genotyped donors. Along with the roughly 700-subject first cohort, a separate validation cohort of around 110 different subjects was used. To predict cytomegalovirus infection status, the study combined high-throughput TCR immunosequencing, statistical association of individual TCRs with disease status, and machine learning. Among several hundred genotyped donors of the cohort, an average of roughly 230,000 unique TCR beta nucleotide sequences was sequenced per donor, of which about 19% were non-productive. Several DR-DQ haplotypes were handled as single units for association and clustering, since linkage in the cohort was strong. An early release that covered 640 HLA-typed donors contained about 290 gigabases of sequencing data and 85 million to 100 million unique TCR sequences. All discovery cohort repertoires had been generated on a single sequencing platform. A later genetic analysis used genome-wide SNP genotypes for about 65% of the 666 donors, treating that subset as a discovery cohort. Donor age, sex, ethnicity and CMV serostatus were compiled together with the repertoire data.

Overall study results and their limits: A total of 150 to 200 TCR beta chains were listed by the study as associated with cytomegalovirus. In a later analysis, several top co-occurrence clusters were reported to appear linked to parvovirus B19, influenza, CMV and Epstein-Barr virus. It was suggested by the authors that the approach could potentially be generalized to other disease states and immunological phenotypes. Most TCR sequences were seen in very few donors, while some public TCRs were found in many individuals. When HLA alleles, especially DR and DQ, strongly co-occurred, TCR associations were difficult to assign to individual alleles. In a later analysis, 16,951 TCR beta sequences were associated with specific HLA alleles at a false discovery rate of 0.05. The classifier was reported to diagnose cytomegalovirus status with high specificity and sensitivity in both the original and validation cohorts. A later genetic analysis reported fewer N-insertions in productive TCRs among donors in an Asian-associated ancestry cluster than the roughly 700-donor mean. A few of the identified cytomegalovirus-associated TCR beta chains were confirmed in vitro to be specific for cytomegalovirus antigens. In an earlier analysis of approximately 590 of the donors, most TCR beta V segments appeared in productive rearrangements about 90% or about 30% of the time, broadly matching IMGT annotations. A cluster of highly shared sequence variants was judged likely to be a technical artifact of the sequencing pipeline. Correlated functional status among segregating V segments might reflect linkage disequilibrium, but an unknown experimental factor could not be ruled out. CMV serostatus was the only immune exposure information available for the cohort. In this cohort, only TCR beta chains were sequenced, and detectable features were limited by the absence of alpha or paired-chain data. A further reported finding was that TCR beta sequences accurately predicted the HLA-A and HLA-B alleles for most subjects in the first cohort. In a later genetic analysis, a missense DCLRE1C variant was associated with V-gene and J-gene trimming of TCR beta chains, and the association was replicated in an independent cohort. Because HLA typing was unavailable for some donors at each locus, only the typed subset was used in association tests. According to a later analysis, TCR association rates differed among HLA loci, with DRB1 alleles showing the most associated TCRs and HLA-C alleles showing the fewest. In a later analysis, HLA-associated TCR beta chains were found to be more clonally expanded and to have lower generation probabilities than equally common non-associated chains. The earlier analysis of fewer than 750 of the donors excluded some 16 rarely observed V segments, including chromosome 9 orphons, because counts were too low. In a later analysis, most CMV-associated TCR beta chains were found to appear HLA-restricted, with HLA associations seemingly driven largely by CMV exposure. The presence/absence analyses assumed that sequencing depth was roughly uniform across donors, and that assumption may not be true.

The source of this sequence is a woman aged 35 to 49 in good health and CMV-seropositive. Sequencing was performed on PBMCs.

In nucleotide form, the sequence is TGTGCCAGCAGTGAACTAGCGGGGGGGCGCAGCGGGGAGCTGTTTTTT. It is translated as CASSELAGGRSGELFF. This sequence uses TRBV2 and TRBJ2-2; 12 nucleotides in the junction match TRBD2. According to the germline V gene, CDR1 reads SNHLY and CDR2 reads FYNNEI. Including the terminal cysteine and phenylalanine, the CDR3 comprises 16 residues. The DNA shown is the 48-base CDR3, in frame from base 1. From V the trimming removes 2 bases and from J it removes 7 bases, while the gene matches leave 5 bases of the junction unaccounted for.